The 15 T cell receptor beta chains given below trace back to one sample, sequenced in a study of T cells in Graves' hyperthyroidism and ophthalmopathy. RNA transcripts provided the source from which TCR beta CDR3 regions were amplified. With the HTBI primer set, the TCR CDR3 went through a first round of RT-PCR. Each CDR3 protein gets one entry after TCRdb re-called the multiplex PCR reads with MiXCR. The sample has 300,000 to 450,000 distinct CDR3 sequences, about 18% seen once. The sample was blood. The receptors stem from a woman in her twenties or thirties with Graves' hyperthyroidism that later progressed to Graves' ophthalmopathy.

In its sample, this clonotype was seen once. V usage is TRBV27 and J usage is TRBJ2-2, with a possible D match to TRBD2 (5 bases). Germline V gene data show CDR1 as MNHEY and CDR2 as SMNVEV (reference sequence). V was pared by 2 bases and J by 7 bases, with 11 bases between. The CDR3 consists of 14 residues. The CDR3 loop reads CASSLDGGGGELFF. CDR3 bases: TGTGCCAGCAGTTTAGATGGAGGTGGCGGGGAGCTGTTTTTT.

This chain joins TRBV20-1 and TRBJ2-5, with 10 nucleotides matching TRBD2. The CDR3 consists of 16 residues. Unmatched junction bases numbered 10, after V lost 6 bases and J lost 0 bases. Germline CDR1 is DFQATT and CDR2 is SNEGSKA (reference sequence). This CDR3 reads CSARGASGGHQETQYF. DNA of the CDR3: TGCAGTGCCCGCGGGGCTAGCGGGGGCCACCAAGAGACCCAGTACTTC.

J is TRBJ1-1 and V is TRBV11-2; D remains ambiguous. V was trimmed by 4 bases and J by 9 bases, leaving 18 bases between them. The CDR3 is 14 residues long. Germline CDR1 SGHAT, CDR2 FQNNGV. This CDR3 reads CASSSAVVVAKAFF. In nucleotides, the CDR3 is TGTGCCAGCAGCTCAGCGGTCGTCGTGGCTAAAGCTTTCTTT.

Written as DNA, the CDR3 is TGTGCCAGCAGCCGGGGGTCGCTGAGCACTGAAGCTTTCTTT. Translating it yields CASSRGSLSTEAFF. J is TRBJ1-1 and V is TRBV12-3 or TRBV12-4; tentative D call: TRBD1 (5 bases). The length of the CDR3 is 14 residues. The V end was cut by 6 bases, the J end by 4 bases, with 15 bases between.

This clonotype was counted many times. This chain joins TRBV19 and TRBJ1-1; D remains unclear. Germline assignment: CDR1 LNHDA and CDR2 SQIVND (reference sequence). The CDR3 spans 14 residues. The V end lost 6 bases, the J end lost 0 bases, and 11 bases lay between the germline ends. As DNA, the CDR3 is TGTGCCAGTAGGAAGGATCCCATGAACACTGAAGCTTTCTTT. It encodes CASRKDPMNTEAFF.

The sample holds many counts of this clonotype. The chain employs TRBV2 and TRBJ2-7; possibly TRBD2 for D (7 bases). The CDR3 covers 14 residues. Deletions cut 6 bases from V and 0 bases from J, with 12 bases between. Germline CDR1 is SNHLY and CDR2 is FYNNEI. CDR3 DNA sequence: TGTGCCAGCAGAGCGGGACACCTCTCCTACGAGCAGTACTTC. This encodes CASRAGHLSYEQYF.

In this sample, this clonotype turned up many times. The chain couples TRBV2 to TRBJ2-7; TRBD1 matches 7 bases. Germline CDR1 and CDR2: SNHLY and FYNNEI. The CDR3 totals 13 residues. V lost 7 bases to trimming and J lost 4 bases; unmatched junction nucleotides: 7. Here the CDR3 reads CASMMGQSYEQYF. CDR3 nucleotides: TGTGCCAGCATGATGGGACAGTCATACGAGCAGTACTTC.

This clonotype was counted only a few times. The chain uses TRBV20-1 and TRBJ1-1, with a weak D call TRBD1 (6 bases). CDR1 and CDR2 from the germline V gene are DFQATT and SNEGSKA (reference sequence). This CDR3 is built from 14 residues. The V end was cut by 5 bases, the J end by 6 bases, with 19 bases between. CDR3 protein: CSAPARGHSPEAFF. Here the CDR3 DNA reads TGCAGTGCTCCCGCCAGGGGACATTCCCCTGAAGCTTTCTTT.

For the CDR3, the DNA is TGCGCCAGCAGCCCTTGGACTAGCGGAGGCACAGATACGCAGTATTTT. It encodes CASSPWTSGGTDTQYF. This rearrangement joins TRBV4-1 to TRBJ2-3; 10 nucleotides agree with TRBD2. The CDR3 totals 16 residues. The trim removed 4 bases at V and 1 base at J, leaving 5 bases unmatched. The germline V gene has CDR1 MGHRA and CDR2 YSYEKL.

This clonotype was observed at least ten times. The rearrangement uses TRBV28 and TRBJ2-3, with D hard to call. Deletions cut 7 bases from V and 4 bases from J, with 15 bases between. Germline V gene sequence: CDR1 MDHEN, CDR2 SYDVKM. This CDR3 is 14 amino acids long. CDR3 sequence reads: CASIRGSSPDTQYF. DNA of the CDR3: TGTGCCAGCATTAGAGGTTCTTCTCCAGATACGCAGTATTTT.

This clonotype appeared many times. This sequence joins TRBV11-2 and TRBJ2-1; TRBD1 aligns across 7 bases. Germline trimming cut 5 bases from V and 0 bases from J; bases unmatched to any gene: 7. CDR1 and CDR2 from the germline V gene are SGHAT and FQNNGV. The CDR3 is made up of 16 amino acids. The CDR3 spells CASSPQTGSSYNEQFF. The CDR3 bases are TGTGCCAGCAGCCCCCAGACAGGGAGCTCCTACAATGAGCAGTTCTTC.

On this clonotype: A read error may be the cause here, since a much bigger clone is one base away. The genes are TRBV7-2 and TRBJ2-1; TRBD2 matches at 8 bases. The V segment lost 8 bases and the J segment 10 bases; nucleotides outside the gene matches: 10. CDR1 is SGHTA and CDR2 is FQGNSA in the germline V gene. The CDR3 totals 13 residues. CDR3 sequence reads: CASGREGSGEQFF. CDR3 in DNA: TGTGCCAGCGGCCGGGAGGGGTCCGGCGAGCAGTTCTTC. The full variable domain, with the rest looked up from reference TRBV7-2 and TRBJ2-1, is GAGVSQSPSNKVTEKGKDVELRCDPISGHTALYWYRQSLGQGLEFLIYFQGNSAPDKSGLPSDRFSAERTGGSVSTLTIQRTQQEDSAVYLCASGREGSGEQFFGPGTRLTVL.

This clonotype was observed at least ten times. The chain's CDR3 is CASSPGGGFNSPLHF. CDR3 coding DNA: TGTGCCAGCTCACCAGGGGGCGGATTTAATTCACCCCTCCACTTT. The J gene is TRBJ1-6, the V gene TRBV18; TRBD1 is a possible D gene (6 bases). The length of the CDR3 is 15 residues. Germline V gene sequence: CDR1 KGHSH, CDR2 LQKENI. The V gene lost 2 bases and the J gene lost 6 bases, with 11 bases spanning the gap.

This clonotype appeared once. This chain links TRBV7-9 with TRBJ1-2, with 9 bases matching TRBD1. Trimming removed 5 bases from V and 2 bases from J; junction bases left unmatched: 9. CDR3 length equals 16 residues. Per germline, CDR1 SEHNR and CDR2 FQNEAQ (reference sequence). The CDR3 DNA reads as TGTGCCAGCAGCCAAGCTCCGGGACAGGGAAACTATGGCTACACCTTC. Amino acid sequence: CASSQAPGQGNYGYTF. Using reference TRBV7-9 and TRBJ1-2 for the parts outside the CDR3, the full variable domain is DTGVSQNPRHKITKRGQNVTFRCDPISEHNRLYWYRQTLGQGPEFLTYFQNEAQLEKSRLLSDRFSAERPKGSFSTLEIQRTEQGDSAMYLCASSQAPGQGNYGYTFGSGTRLTVV.

CDR3 region: CSARTGRGYEQYF. CDR3 nucleotide sequence: TGCAGTGCTAGAACGGGCAGGGGCTACGAGCAGTACTTC. The genes are TRBV20-1 and TRBJ2-7; D may be TRBD1 (6 bases). This CDR3 is built from 13 residues. The V gene lost 2 bases and the J gene lost 3 bases, with 11 bases spanning the gap. Looked up from germline, CDR1 is DFQATT and CDR2 is SNEGSKA (reference sequence).